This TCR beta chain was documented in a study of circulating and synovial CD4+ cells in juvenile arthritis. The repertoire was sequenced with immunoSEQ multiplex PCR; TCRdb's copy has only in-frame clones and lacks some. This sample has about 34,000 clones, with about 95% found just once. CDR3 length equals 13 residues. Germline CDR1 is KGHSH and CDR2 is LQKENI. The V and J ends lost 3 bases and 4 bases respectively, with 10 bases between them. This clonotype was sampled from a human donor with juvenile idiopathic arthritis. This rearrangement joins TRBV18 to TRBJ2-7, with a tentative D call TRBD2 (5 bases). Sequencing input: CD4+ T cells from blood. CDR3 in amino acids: CASSPASQYEQYF. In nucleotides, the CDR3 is TGTGCCAGCTCACCGGCTAGCCAATACGAGCAGTACTTC. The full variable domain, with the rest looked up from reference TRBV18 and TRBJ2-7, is NAGVMQNPRHLVRRRGQEARLRCSPMKGHSHVYWYRQLPEEGLKFMVYLQKENIIDESGMPKERFSAEFPKEGPSILRIQQVVRGDSAAYFCASSPASQYEQYFGPGTRLTVT.